Detailed here is one TCR beta chain. This entry comes from a study of blood T cell repertoires in COVID-19. For the study at large: The samples span acute and convalescent COVID-19 from the United States, Italy and Spain.

The protocol was immunoSEQ multiplex PCR, while the TCRdb copy is restricted to in-frame clones and leaves out a portion. The sample lists approximately 38,000 clones, around 90% seen once, with around 4.5% in the top ten. CDR1 KGHDR and CDR2 SFDVKD come from the germline V gene. The CDR3 runs 15 residues. V lost 5 bases to trimming and J lost 5 bases; unmatched junction nucleotides: 7. Seattle researchers signed up patients amid active infection and tracked them longitudinally. What was sequenced was peripheral blood. The chain recombines TRBV24-1 with TRBJ2-5; 10 bases match TRBD2. This TCR was sampled from a man aged 55-75 years with COVID-19, enrolled during active disease. CDR3 nucleotide sequence: TGTGCCACCAGTGGGGCTAGCGGGAGAGGGGAGACCCAGTACTTC. As protein: CATSGASGRGETQYF.